The clone carrying this T cell receptor beta chain was seen at least ten times. Antigen: not known. Conversion of TCR transcripts into cDNA relied on 5'RACE template switching, which added a universal primer site and UMIs. MiXCR, run by TCRdb on the 5' RACE reads, gives a single entry per CDR3 protein. The table includes some 120,000 distinct CDR3 sequences, about 7% detected once. This record belongs to a study of T cells after yellow fever vaccination. Study results and caveats: Compared with primary, the secondary response was weaker and peaked at day 5, not 15.

Germline-derived CDR1 and CDR2 are ENHRY and SYGVKD. The CDR3 contains 13 residues. The trim removed 10 bases at V and 3 bases at J, leaving 8 bases unmatched. Source: CD4+ T cells sorted from PBMCs, taken less than 11 days after the first yellow fever vaccination. The sequence was obtained from a man aged 18 to 29 who received the YFV17D yellow fever vaccine. This chain uses TRBV10-3 with TRBJ2-5, with 7 bases identical to TRBD1. CDR3 sequence reads: CASRGTVEETQYF. CDR3 sequence (DNA): TGTGCCAGCAGGGGGACAGTCGAAGAGACCCAGTACTTC.